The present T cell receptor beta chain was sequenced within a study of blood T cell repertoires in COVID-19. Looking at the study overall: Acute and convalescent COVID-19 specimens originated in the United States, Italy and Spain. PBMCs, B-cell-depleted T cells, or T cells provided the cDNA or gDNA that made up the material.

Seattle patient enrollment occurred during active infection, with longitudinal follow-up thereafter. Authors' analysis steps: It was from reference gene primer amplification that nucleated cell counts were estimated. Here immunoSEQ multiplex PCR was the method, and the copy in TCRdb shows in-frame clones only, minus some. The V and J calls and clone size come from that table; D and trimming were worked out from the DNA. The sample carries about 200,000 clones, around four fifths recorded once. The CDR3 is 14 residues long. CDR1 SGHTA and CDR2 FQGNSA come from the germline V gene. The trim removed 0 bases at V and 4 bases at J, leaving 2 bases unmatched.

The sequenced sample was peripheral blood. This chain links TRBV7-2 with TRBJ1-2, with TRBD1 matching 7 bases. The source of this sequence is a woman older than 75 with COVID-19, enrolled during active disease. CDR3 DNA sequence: TGTGCCAGCAGCTTAGCCCAGGGGGGCTATGGCTACACCTTC. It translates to CASSLAQGGYGYTF.